Described below is a single TCR beta chain sequence and its context. Germline V lookup: CDR1 SGHAT, CDR2 FQNNGV. The V gene lost 6 bases and the J gene lost 4 bases, with 21 bases spanning the gap. The CDR3 runs to 16 residues. Unique molecular identifiers were incorporated into the prepared TCRbeta library. TCRdb used MiXCR to reprocess the PCR reads, holding one entry per CDR3 protein. The sample records nearly 550,000 distinct CDR3 sequences, 15% to 20% being singletons. The data belong to a study of T-cell reconstitution after alpha-beta-depleted transplantation in children. Here the sequenced sample was PBMCs from the stem cell graft donor, taken from the stem cell graft. The TCR comes from a human donor who donated a stem cell graft to a child with acute lymphoblastic leukemia. The chain recombines TRBV11-2 with TRBJ2-5; possible D gene TRBD1, 8 bases. The chain's CDR3 is CASRRSQDREGETQYF. Written as DNA, the CDR3 is TGTGCCAGCAGACGATCTCAGGACAGGGAGGGAGAGACCCAGTACTTC.